This T cell receptor beta chain was observed in a study of blood T cell repertoires in COVID-19. In this sample, this clone turned up once. Generated by immunoSEQ multiplex PCR, the TCRdb table keeps only in-frame clones and is missing some. Among 150,000 to 200,000 clones listed, around 81% were seen once. V shed 1 base and J 6 bases; nucleotides not matched to a gene: 5. The CDR3 sequence is 16 residues long. Germline lookup yields CDR1 MGHRA and CDR2 YSYEKL. Seattle patient enrollment occurred during active infection, with longitudinal follow-up thereafter. The sequence derives from a man aged 55-75 years with COVID-19, enrolled during active disease. The specimen was peripheral blood. V gene TRBV4-1 combines with J gene TRBJ2-3; 12 bases map to TRBD2. The CDR3 DNA is TGCGCCAGCAGCCAAGGACTAGCGGGAGAGGGGGATACGCAGTATTTT. It yields the protein CASSQGLAGEGDTQYF.